Reported below is one T cell receptor (beta chain). This sample stems from a study of blood T cell repertoires in COVID-19. Sequencing used immunoSEQ multiplex PCR; TCRdb keeps in-frame clones, though not all of them. This table holds 450,000 to 500,000 clones, more than 85% found once. Input material: PBMCs or T cells enriched from blood (not recorded which). This TCR came from a woman in her sixties or seventies who had recovered from COVID-19.

The CDR3 DNA follows: TGTGCCAGCAGTTTTACAGGGGGCCTAAGTACGCAGTATTTT. It specifies CASSFTGGLSTQYF. The chain is built from TRBV27 and TRBJ2-3; 9 bases line up with TRBD1. The CDR3 has 14 amino acids. Germline V gene lookup returns CDR1 MNHEY and CDR2 SMNVEV (reference sequence). The V and J ends lost 3 bases and 8 bases, in that order; junction bases with no gene match: 6.